The entry below gives a single T cell receptor (beta chain) sequence along with its context. Its antigen is currently unknown. A much bigger clone sits one base away, suggesting this may be a read error. This sample is part of a study of HIV-infected patients and healthy controls. cDNA was made from approximately 500 ng RNA using alpha and beta constant primers. Separate chain-specific third strand synthesis with multiplexing indices produced the alpha and beta libraries. TCRdb reprocessed the 5' RACE reads via MiXCR and lists one record per CDR3 protein. This table has around 15,000 distinct CDR3 sequences, 6% to 9% appearing once. Germline V lookup: CDR1 LNHNV, CDR2 YYDKDF (reference sequence). CDR3 length: 17 amino acids. The J segment lost 5 bases and the V segment lost 6 bases, leaving 11 bases of the junction unmatched. The repertoire came from unfractionated whole blood and reflected all unsorted peripheral T cells. Nine to ten uninfected healthy donors were sampled as controls, several sampled twice approximately 13 weeks apart.

Whole-study results and caveats: HIV-associated CDR3 frequencies dropped significantly during therapy; CMV-associated ones, mostly rising, changed nonsignificantly.

The TCR originated in an adult in good health. The chain employs TRBV15 and TRBJ2-1; 12 nucleotides agree with TRBD2. Sequenced sample: blood. CDR3 in amino acids: CATSHQGLAGINNEQFF. In nucleotides, the CDR3 is TGTGCCACCAGTCATCAAGGACTAGCGGGGATCAACAATGAGCAGTTCTTC.